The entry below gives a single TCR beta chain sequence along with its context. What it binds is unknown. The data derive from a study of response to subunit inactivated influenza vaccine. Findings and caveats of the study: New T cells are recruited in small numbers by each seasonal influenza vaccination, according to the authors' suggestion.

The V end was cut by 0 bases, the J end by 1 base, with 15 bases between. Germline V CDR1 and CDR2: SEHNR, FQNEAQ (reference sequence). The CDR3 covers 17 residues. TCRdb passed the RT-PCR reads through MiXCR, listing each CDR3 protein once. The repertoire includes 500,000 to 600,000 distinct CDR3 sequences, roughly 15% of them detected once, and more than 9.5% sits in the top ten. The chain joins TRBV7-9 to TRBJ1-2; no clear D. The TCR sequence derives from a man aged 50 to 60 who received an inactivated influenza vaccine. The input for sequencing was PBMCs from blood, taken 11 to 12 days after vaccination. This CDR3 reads CASSLARWREDNYGYTF. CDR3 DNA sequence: TGTGCCAGCAGCTTAGCCCGTTGGCGGGAGGATAACTATGGCTACACCTTC.